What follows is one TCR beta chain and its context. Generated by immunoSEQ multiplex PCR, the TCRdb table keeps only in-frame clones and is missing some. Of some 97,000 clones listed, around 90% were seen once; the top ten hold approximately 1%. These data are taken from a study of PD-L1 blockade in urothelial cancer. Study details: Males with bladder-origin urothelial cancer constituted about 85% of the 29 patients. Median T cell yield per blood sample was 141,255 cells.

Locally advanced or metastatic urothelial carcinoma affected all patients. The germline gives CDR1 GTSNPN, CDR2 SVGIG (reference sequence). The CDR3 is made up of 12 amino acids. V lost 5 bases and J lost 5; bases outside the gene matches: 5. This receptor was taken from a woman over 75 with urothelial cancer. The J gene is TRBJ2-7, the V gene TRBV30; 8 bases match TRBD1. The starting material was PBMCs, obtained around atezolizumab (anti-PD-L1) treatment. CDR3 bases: TGTGCCTGGCGGACAGGGATCGACGAGCAGTACTTC. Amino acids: CAWRTGIDEQYF.